A single sample gave rise to the 6 T cell receptor beta chains below, sequenced in a study of PD-L1 blockade in urothelial cancer. Using immunoSEQ multiplex PCR, the repertoire was profiled, and TCRdb retains in-frame clones only, with some absent. The sample lists tens of thousands of clones, 70% to 80% occurring once. As for time point: peripheral blood 6 weeks after treatment start. The material sequenced was PBMCs, taken around atezolizumab (anti-PD-L1) treatment. The origin of the receptors is a man in his 70s with urothelial cancer.

The rearrangement uses TRBV5-8 and TRBJ1-5, with 8 nucleotides matching TRBD1. The junction had 7 bases not matched to a gene; V was cut back by 4 bases and J by 1 base. Per germline, CDR1 SGHTS and CDR2 YDEGEE. CDR3 size: 16 residues. CDR3 nucleotides: TGTGCCAGCAGCCCCAGGACAGGGCCGAGCAATCAGCCCCAGCATTTT. It encodes CASSPRTGPSNQPQHF.

The J gene is TRBJ2-7, the V gene TRBV5-1; D possibly corresponds to TRBD1 (5 bases). Germline V CDR1 and CDR2: SGHRS, YFSETQ. Trimming stripped 0 bases from V and 4 bases from J, with 8 bases between. The CDR3 is 13 amino acids. Here the CDR3 DNA reads TGCGCCAGCAGCTTGGACAGGCTGTACGAGCAGTACTTC. Amino acid sequence: CASSLDRLYEQYF.

The chain uses TRBV19 and TRBJ2-5; D unresolved. V dropped 4 bases and J dropped 4 bases, with 4 bases sitting between them. This CDR3 region has 11 residues. Germline-derived CDR1 and CDR2 are LNHDA and SQIVND (reference sequence). In DNA, the CDR3 is TGTGCCAGTAGTACGGGAGAGACCCAGTACTTC. The encoded protein is CASSTGETQYF.

This chain links TRBV27 with TRBJ2-7; D is possibly TRBD2 (5 bases). Looked up from germline, CDR1 is MNHEY and CDR2 is SMNVEV (reference sequence). This CDR3 is 13 amino acids long. V dropped 4 bases and J dropped 3 bases, with 10 bases sitting between them. In DNA form, the CDR3 reads TGTGCCAGCAGTTATAAAGAGGGCTACGAGCAGTACTTC. This encodes CASSYKEGYEQYF.

J is TRBJ2-3 and V is TRBV6-1; no clear D. The CDR3 has 14 amino acids. The ends were cut back, 3 bases at V and 0 bases at J, with 7 bases in the middle. Germline V gives CDR1 MNHNS, CDR2 SASEGT. The DNA of the CDR3 is TGTGCCAGCAGTGAGCGCGATAGCACAGATACGCAGTATTTT. Its protein is CASSERDSTDTQYF.

This chain joins TRBV9 and TRBJ2-3, with TRBD2 matching over 11 bases. V trimming: 4 bases; J trimming: 5 bases; junction bases outside the gene matches: 12. The CDR3 is 17 amino acids. CDR1 is SGDLS and CDR2 is YYNGEE in the germline V gene. The CDR3 nucleotides read TGTGCCAGCAGCTCCCAACCTCCGGGACTAGCGGTAGATACGCAGTATTTT. Translation gives CASSSQPPGLAVDTQYF.